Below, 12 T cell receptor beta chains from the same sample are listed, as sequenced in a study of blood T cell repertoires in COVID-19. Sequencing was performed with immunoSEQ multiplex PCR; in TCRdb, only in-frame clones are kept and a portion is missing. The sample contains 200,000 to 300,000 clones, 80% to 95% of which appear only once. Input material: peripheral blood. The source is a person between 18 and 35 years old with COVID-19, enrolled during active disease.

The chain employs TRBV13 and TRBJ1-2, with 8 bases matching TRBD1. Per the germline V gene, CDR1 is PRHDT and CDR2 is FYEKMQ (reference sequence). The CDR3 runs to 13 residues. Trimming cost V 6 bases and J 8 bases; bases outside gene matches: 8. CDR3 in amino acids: CASRRQGSRGYTF. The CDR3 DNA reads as TGTGCCAGCAGGAGACAGGGGAGTCGGGGCTACACCTTC.

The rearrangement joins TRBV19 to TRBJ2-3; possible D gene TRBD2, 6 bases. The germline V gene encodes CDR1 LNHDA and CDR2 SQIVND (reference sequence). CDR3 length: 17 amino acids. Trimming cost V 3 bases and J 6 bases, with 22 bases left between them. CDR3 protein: CASSMGTGDFSTDTQYF. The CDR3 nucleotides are TGTGCCAGTAGTATGGGTACGGGAGACTTTTCGACGGATACGCAGTATTTT.

The DNA for the CDR3 is TGTGCCAGCAGCCAAGTCGGGCCAGGGGGACCTGGAAACACCATATATTTT. This codes for CASSQVGPGGPGNTIYF. The chain is built from TRBV3-1 (or the pseudogene TRBV3-2) and TRBJ1-3; 7 nucleotides agree with TRBD1. With 1 base clipped from V and 2 bases from J, the junction kept 8 bases outside the gene matches. CDR3 length: 17 amino acids. Germline CDR1 and CDR2: LGHDT and YNNKEL (reference sequence).

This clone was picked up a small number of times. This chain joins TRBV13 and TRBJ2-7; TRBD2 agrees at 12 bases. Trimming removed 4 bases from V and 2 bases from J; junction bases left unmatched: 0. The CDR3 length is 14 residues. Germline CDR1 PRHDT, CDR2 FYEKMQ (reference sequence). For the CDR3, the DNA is TGTGCCAGCAGCTCTAGCGGGAGGGCCTACGAGCAGTACTTC. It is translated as CASSSSGRAYEQYF.

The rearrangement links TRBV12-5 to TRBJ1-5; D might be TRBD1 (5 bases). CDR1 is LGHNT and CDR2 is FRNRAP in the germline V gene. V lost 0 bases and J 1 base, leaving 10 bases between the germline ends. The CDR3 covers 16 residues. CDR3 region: CASGLVPGGSNQPQHF. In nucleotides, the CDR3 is TGTGCTAGTGGTTTGGTCCCCGGGGGGAGCAATCAGCCCCAGCATTTT.

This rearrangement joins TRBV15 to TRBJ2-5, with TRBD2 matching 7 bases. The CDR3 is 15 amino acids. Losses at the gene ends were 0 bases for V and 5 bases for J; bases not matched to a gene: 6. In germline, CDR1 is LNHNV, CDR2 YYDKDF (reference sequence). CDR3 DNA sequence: TGTGCCACCAGCAGAGATCTGGGTAGCGGGGAGACCCAGTACTTC. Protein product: CATSRDLGSGETQYF.

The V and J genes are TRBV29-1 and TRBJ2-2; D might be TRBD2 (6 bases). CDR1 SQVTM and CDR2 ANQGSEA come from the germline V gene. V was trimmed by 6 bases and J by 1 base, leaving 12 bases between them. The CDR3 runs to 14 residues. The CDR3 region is CSVSAGLNTGELFF. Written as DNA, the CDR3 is TGCAGCGTGTCCGCGGGACTGAACACCGGGGAGCTGTTTTTT.

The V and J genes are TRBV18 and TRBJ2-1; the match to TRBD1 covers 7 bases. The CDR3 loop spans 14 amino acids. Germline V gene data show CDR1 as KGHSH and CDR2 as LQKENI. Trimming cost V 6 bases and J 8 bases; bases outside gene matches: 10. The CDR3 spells CASSLGTAIDEQFF. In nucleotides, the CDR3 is TGTGCCAGCTCGCTAGGGACAGCAATCGATGAGCAGTTCTTC.

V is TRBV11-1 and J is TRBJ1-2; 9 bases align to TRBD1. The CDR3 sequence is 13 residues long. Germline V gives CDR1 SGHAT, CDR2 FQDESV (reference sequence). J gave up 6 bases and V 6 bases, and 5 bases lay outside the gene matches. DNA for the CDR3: TGTGCCAGCAGTTTACAGGGGGCTGATGGCTACACCTTC. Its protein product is CASSLQGADGYTF.

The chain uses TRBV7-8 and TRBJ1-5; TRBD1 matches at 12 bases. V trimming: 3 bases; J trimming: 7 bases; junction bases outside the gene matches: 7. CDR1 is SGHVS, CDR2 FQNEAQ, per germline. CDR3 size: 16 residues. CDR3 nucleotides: TGTGCCAGCAGCTTGCGGGACAGGGGGCGAAGGCAGCCCCAGCATTTT. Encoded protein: CASSLRDRGRRQPQHF.

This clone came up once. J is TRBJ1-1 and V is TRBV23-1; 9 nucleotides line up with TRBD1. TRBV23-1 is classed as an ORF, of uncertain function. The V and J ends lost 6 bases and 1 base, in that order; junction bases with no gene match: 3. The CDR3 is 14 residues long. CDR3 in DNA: TGCGCCAGCAGCGGACAGGGGACGAACACTGAAGCTTTCTTT. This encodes CASSGQGTNTEAFF.

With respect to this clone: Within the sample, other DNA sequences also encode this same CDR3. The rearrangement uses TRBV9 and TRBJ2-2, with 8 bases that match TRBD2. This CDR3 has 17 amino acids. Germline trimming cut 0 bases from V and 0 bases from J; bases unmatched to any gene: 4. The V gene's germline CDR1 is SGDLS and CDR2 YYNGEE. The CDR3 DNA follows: TGTGCCAGCAGCGTAGCTAGCGGGCGAGCGAACACCGGGGAGCTGTTTTTT. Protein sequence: CASSVASGRANTGELFF.